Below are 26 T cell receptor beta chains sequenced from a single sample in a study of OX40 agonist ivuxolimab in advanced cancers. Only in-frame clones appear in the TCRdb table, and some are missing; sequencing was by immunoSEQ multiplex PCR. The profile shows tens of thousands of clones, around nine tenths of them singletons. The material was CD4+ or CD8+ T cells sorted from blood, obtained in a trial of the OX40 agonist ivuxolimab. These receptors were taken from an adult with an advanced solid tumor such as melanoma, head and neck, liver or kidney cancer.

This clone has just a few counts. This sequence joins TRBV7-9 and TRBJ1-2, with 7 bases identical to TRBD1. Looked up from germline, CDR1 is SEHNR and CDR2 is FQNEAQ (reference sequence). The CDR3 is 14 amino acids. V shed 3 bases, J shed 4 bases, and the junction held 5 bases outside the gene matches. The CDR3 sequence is CASSFGQAFYGYTF. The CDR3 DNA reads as TGTGCCAGCAGCTTCGGACAGGCCTTCTATGGCTACACCTTC.

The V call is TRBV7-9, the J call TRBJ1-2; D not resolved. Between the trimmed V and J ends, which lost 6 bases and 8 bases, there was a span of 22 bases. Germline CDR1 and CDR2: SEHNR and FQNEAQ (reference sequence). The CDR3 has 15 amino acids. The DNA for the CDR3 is TGTGCCAGCAGTTCCCGGGCCAGCTTGGAGGGAGGCTACACCTTC. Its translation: CASSSRASLEGGYTF.

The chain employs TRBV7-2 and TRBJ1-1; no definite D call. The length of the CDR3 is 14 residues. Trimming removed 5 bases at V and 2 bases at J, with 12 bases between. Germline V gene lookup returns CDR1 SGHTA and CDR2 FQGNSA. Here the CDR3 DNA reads TGTGCCAGCAGCCCAATGTGGGCTAACACTGAAGCTTTCTTT. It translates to CASSPMWANTEAFF.

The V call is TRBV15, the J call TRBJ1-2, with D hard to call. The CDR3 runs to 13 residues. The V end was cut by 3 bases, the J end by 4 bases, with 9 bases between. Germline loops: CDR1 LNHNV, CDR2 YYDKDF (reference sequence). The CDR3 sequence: CATSRDPSYGYTF. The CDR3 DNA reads TGTGCCACCAGCAGGGACCCCTCCTATGGCTACACCTTC. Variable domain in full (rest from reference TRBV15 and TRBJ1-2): DAMVIQNPRYQVTQFGKPVTLSCSQTLNHNVMYWYQQKSSQAPKLLFHYYDKDFNNEADTPDNFQSRRPNTSFCFLDIRSPGLGDTAMYLCATSRDPSYGYTFGSGTRLTVV.

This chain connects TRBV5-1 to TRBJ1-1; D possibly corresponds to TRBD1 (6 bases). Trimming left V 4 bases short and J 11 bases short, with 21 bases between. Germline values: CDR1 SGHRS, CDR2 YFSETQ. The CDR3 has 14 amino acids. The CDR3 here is CASSPRTVTSLAFF. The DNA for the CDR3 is TGCGCCAGCAGCCCTCGGACAGTCACCTCCCTCGCTTTCTTT. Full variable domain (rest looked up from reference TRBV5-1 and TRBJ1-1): KAGVTQTPRYLIKTRGQQVTLSCSPISGHRSVSWYQQTPGQGLQFLFEYFSETQRNKGNFPGRFSGRQFSNSRSEMNVSTLELGDSALYLCASSPRTVTSLAFFGQGTRLTVV.

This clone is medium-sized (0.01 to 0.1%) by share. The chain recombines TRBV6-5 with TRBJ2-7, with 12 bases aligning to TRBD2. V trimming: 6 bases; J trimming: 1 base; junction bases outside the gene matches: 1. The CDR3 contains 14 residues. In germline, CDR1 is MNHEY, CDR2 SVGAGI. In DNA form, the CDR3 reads TGTGCCAGCAGGACTAGCGGGGGATCCTACGAGCAGTACTTC. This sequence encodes CASRTSGGSYEQYF.

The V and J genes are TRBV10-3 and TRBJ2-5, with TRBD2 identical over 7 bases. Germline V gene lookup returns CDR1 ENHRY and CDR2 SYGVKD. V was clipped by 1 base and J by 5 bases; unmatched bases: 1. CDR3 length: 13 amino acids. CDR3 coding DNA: TGTGCCATCAGTGAGTGGGAGGGGGAGACCCAGTACTTC. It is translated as CAISEWEGETQYF.

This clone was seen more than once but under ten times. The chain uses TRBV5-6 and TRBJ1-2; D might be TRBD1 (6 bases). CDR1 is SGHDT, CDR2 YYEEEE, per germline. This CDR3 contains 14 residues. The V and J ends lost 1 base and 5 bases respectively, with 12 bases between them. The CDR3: CASSLTGASYGYTF. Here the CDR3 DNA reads TGTGCCAGCAGCTTGACGGGGGCCTCATATGGCTACACCTTC.

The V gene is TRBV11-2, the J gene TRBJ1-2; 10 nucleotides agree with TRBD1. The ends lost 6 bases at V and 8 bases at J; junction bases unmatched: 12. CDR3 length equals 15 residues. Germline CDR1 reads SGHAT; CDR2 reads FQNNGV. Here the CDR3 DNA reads TGTGCCAGCAGTCTTCAAAGACAGGGGGCGAAAGGCTACACCTTC. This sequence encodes CASSLQRQGAKGYTF.

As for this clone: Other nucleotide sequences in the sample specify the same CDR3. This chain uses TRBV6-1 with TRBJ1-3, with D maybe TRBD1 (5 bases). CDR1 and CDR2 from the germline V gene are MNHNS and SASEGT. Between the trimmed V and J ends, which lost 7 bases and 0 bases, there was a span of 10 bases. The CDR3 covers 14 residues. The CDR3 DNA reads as TGTGCCAGCATGCAGGGTTCCTCTGGAAACACCATATATTTT. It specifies CASMQGSSGNTIYF.

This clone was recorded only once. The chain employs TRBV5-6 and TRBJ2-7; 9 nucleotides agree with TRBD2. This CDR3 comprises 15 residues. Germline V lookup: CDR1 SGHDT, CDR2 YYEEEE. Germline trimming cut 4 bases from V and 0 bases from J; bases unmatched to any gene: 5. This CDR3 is CASSPGLASSYEQYF. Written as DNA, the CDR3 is TGTGCCAGCAGCCCGGGACTAGCTAGCTCCTACGAGCAGTACTTC.

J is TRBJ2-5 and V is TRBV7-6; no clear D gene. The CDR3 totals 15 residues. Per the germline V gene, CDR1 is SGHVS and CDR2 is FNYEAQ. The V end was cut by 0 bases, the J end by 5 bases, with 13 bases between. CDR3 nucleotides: TGTGCCAGCAGCTTAGCTCGCAACCTTGGGGAGACCCAGTACTTC. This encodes CASSLARNLGETQYF.

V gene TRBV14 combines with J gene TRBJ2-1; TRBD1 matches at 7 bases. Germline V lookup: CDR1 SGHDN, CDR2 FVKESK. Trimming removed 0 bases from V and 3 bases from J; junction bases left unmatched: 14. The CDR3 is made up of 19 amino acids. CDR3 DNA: TGTGCCAGCAGCCAAGACCCTCTCTTACAGGGGTTTCTCTACAATGAGCAGTTCTTC. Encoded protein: CASSQDPLLQGFLYNEQFF.

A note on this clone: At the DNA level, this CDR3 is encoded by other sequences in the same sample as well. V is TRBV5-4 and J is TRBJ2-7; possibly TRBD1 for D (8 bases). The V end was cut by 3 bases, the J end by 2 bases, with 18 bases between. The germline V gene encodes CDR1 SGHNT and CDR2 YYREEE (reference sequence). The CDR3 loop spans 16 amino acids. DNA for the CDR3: TGTGCCAGCAGCTCCCACAGGGGGGGGAGGGCCTACGAGCAGTACTTC. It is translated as CASSSHRGGRAYEQYF. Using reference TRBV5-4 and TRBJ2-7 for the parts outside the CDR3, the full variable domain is ETGVTQSPTHLIKTRGQQVTLRCSSQSGHNTVSWYQQALGQGPQFIFQYYREEENGRGNFPPRFSGLQFPNYSSELNVNALELDDSALYLCASSSHRGGRAYEQYFGPGTRLTVT.

The CDR3 reads CASSSPGGEATGELFF. The CDR3, as DNA: TGTGCCAGCAGCTCCCCGGGGGGGGAGGCCACCGGGGAGCTGTTTTTT. The chain combines TRBV28 with TRBJ2-2, with TRBD2 matching 8 bases. CDR3 length: 16 amino acids. Germline V gene data show CDR1 as MDHEN and CDR2 as SYDVKM. The trim removed 6 bases at V and 4 bases at J, leaving 10 bases unmatched.

As DNA, the CDR3 is TGTGCCAGTAGTAAACAGGACAGCGAGCAGTACTTC. Protein product: CASSKQDSEQYF. The V and J genes are TRBV19 and TRBJ2-7; a weak D match, TRBD1 (6 bases). There are 12 residues in the CDR3. V was trimmed by 4 bases and J by 6 bases, leaving 10 bases between them. CDR1 is LNHDA and CDR2 is SQIVND in the germline V gene (reference sequence). Full variable domain (rest looked up from reference TRBV19 and TRBJ2-7): DGGITQSPKYLFRKEGQNVTLSCEQNLNHDAMYWYRQDPGQGLRLIYYSQIVNDFQKGDIAEGYSVSREKKESFPLTVTSAQKNPTAFYLCASSKQDSEQYFGPGTRLTVT.

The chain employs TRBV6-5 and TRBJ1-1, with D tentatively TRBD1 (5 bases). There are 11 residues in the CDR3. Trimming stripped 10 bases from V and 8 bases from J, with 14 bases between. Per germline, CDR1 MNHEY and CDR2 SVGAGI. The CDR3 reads CATLRGREAFF. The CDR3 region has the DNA TGTGCCACCCTGAGGGGTAGAGAAGCTTTCTTT.

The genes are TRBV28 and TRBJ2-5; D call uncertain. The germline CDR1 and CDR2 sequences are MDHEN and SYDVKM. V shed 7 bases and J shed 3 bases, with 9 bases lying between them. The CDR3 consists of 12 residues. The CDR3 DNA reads TGTGCCAGCACGGTGGGAAAAGAGACCCAGTACTTC. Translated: CASTVGKETQYF.

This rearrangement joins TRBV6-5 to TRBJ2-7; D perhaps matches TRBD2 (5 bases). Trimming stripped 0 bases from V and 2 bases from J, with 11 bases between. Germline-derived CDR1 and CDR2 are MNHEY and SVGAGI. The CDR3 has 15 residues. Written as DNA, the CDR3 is TGTGCCAGCAGTTACTCGACTATTCCCCCCTACGAGCAGTACTTC. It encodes CASSYSTIPPYEQYF.

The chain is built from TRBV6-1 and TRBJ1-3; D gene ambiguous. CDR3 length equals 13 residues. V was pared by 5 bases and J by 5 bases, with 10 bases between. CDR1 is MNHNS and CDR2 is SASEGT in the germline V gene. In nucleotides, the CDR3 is TGTGCCAGCAGTCTGGACTGGAGAAACACCATATATTTT. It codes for CASSLDWRNTIYF.

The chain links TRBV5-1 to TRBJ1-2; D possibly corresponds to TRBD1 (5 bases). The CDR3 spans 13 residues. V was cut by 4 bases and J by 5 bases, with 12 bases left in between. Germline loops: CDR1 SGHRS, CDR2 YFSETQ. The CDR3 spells CASSEGLKYGYTF. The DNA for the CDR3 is TGCGCCAGCAGCGAGGGACTGAAGTATGGCTACACCTTC. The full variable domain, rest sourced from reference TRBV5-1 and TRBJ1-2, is KAGVTQTPRYLIKTRGQQVTLSCSPISGHRSVSWYQQTPGQGLQFLFEYFSETQRNKGNFPGRFSGRQFSNSRSEMNVSTLELGDSALYLCASSEGLKYGYTFGSGTRLTVV.

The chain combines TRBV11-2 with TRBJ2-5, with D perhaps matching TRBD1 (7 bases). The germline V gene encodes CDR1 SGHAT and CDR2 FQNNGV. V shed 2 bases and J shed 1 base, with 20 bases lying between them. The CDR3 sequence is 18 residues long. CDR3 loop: CASSLYSEGAGLQETQYF. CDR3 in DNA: TGTGCCAGCAGCTTATACTCGGAGGGGGCCGGCCTCCAAGAGACCCAGTACTTC.

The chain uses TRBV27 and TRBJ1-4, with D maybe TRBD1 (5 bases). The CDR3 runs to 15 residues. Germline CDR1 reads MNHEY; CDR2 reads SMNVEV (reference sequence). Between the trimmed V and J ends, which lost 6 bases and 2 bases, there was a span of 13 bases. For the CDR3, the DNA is TGTGCCAGCAGCCCTTCTTACAGGACTAATGAAAAACTGTTTTTT. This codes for CASSPSYRTNEKLFF.

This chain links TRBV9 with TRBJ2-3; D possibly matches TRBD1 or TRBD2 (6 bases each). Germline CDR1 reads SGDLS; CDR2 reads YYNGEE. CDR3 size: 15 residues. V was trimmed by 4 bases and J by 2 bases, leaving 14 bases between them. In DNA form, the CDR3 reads TGTGCCAGCAGCAAACACGGGGGCTACACAGATACGCAGTATTTT. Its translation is CASSKHGGYTDTQYF.

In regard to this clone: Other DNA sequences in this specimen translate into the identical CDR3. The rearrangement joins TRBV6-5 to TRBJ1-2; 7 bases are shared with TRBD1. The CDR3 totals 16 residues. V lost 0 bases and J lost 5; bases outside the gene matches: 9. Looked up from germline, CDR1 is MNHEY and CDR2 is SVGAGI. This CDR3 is CASSYSRTGGGYGYTF. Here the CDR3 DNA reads TGTGCCAGCAGTTACTCAAGGACAGGAGGCGGATATGGCTACACCTTC.

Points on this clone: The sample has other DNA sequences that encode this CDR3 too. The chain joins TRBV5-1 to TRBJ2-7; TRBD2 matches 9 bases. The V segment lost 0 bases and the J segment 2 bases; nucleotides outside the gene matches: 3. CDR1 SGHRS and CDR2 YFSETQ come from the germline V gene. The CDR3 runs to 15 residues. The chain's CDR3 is CASSLVSGSAYEQYF. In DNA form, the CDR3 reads TGCGCCAGCAGCTTGGTTAGCGGGAGCGCCTACGAGCAGTACTTC.